This entry lists 22 T cell receptor beta chains sequenced from one sample in a study of cytomegalovirus exposure and HLA in healthy donors. This PCR relied on a set of 60 Vbeta primers and 13 Jbeta primers. Sequenced by immunoSEQ multiplex PCR; TCRdb stores in-frame clones only, minus some. The sample includes more than 150,000 clones, over 70% seen only once; the top ten take 7%. What was sequenced was PBMCs. The receptors were gathered from a woman aged 40 to 50 in good health and CMV-seropositive.

The CDR3 reads CASSFPGGASGGIETQYF. CDR3 DNA sequence: TGTGCCAGCAGCTTTCCCGGTGGGGCTAGCGGGGGGATAGAGACCCAGTACTTC. The J gene is TRBJ2-5, the V gene TRBV5-4; the match to TRBD2 covers 11 bases. The V gene's germline CDR1 is SGHNT and CDR2 YYREEE (reference sequence). J gave up 4 bases and V 2 bases, and 13 bases lay outside the gene matches. CDR3 size: 18 residues.

The chain couples TRBV7-9 to TRBJ2-1, with 7 bases matching TRBD2. Trimming took 1 base from V and 5 from J; bases not matched to a gene: 8. Germline V gene data show CDR1 as SEHNR and CDR2 as FQNEAQ (reference sequence). The CDR3 covers 16 residues. The CDR3 bases are TGTGCCAGCAGCTTAGTAATCGGTCTAGCGGACAATGAGCAGTTCTTC. It specifies CASSLVIGLADNEQFF.

J is TRBJ2-1 and V is TRBV14; D gene uncertain. The ends were cut back, 0 bases at V and 12 bases at J, with 12 bases in the middle. This CDR3 is 13 amino acids long. Germline loops: CDR1 SGHDN, CDR2 FVKESK. For the CDR3, the DNA is TGTGCCAGCAGCCAAGATCAATTTGGCGGGCAGTTCTTC. Protein product: CASSQDQFGGQFF.

The chain has TRBV29-1 and TRBJ2-1; D is perhaps TRBD2 (5 bases). Trimming pared 7 bases from V and 5 bases from J, leaving 15 bases between. The CDR3 is made up of 13 amino acids. The V gene's germline CDR1 is SQVTM and CDR2 ANQGSEA. CDR3 amino acids: CSAEDWGDNEQFF. As DNA, the CDR3 is TGCAGCGCTGAGGACTGGGGAGACAATGAGCAGTTCTTC.

V and J are TRBV5-5 and TRBJ2-7; D might be TRBD1 (5 bases). Germline V gene data show CDR1 as SGHKS and CDR2 as YYEKEE (reference sequence). The CDR3 contains 15 residues. Trimming stripped 0 bases from V and 0 bases from J, with 10 bases between. DNA of the CDR3: TGTGCCAGCAGCTTGGAGGCAGGGCCCTCCTACGAGCAGTACTTC. It is translated as CASSLEAGPSYEQYF.

The gene calls are TRBV5-4 and TRBJ2-1; 16 nucleotides align to TRBD2. Germline V gene data show CDR1 as SGHNT and CDR2 as YYREEE (reference sequence). V was pared by 3 bases and J by 8 bases, with 11 bases of the junction left unmatched. The length of the CDR3 is 18 residues. The CDR3 DNA reads as TGTGCCAGCAGCTCGGGACTAGCGGGGGGGCGCAGAAGGCATGAGCAGTTCTTC. It translates to CASSSGLAGGRRRHEQFF.

CDR3 amino acids: CASSGAGLVTTEQYF. Here the CDR3 DNA reads TGCGCCAGCAGTGGGGCCGGACTAGTGACAACCGAGCAGTACTTC. The chain joins TRBV10-2 to TRBJ2-7; 7 bases align to TRBD2. This CDR3 comprises 15 residues. CDR1 is WSHSY, CDR2 SAAADI, per germline. V was clipped by 4 bases and J by 6 bases; unmatched bases: 12.

This clone turned up a few times. The chain combines TRBV10-3 with TRBJ1-1; D ambiguous. V lost 10 bases and J lost 1, with 13 bases in between. Germline V CDR1 and CDR2: ENHRY, SYGVKD. This CDR3 spans 13 amino acids. Here the CDR3 reads CATMASGNTEAFF. DNA for the CDR3: TGTGCCACCATGGCTAGCGGGAACACTGAAGCTTTCTTT.

V usage is TRBV29-1 and J usage is TRBJ2-1, with 7 bases that match TRBD1. The CDR3 has 10 residues. With V trimmed by 4 bases and J by 16 bases, 7 bases remained unmatched. Per the germline V gene, CDR1 is SQVTM and CDR2 is ANQGSEA. Here the CDR3 reads CSVGQGDVFF. As DNA, the CDR3 is TGCAGCGTTGGACAGGGTGATGTATTCTTC.

This sequence joins TRBV6-6 and TRBJ2-1; 13 bases match TRBD2. V gave up 5 bases and J gave up 3 bases; unmatched junction bases: 4. The CDR3 loop spans 16 amino acids. Germline CDR1 and CDR2: MNHNY and SVGAGI (reference sequence). The CDR3 nucleotides read TGTGCCAGCAGTCGAGGACTAGCGGGGGTCTACAATGAGCAGTTCTTC. Translating it yields CASSRGLAGVYNEQFF.

The chain is built from TRBV5-4 and TRBJ2-1; 10 bases line up with TRBD1. The germline V gene encodes CDR1 SGHNT and CDR2 YYREEE (reference sequence). V lost 4 bases, J lost 9 bases, and 7 bases stayed unmatched. The CDR3 consists of 14 residues. The CDR3 loop is CASSPDRGRGEQFF. For the CDR3, the DNA is TGTGCCAGCAGCCCTGACAGGGGGCGAGGTGAGCAGTTCTTC.

A word on this clone: An end of the junction differs from the germline gene, which may be a read error. The CDR3 DNA reads TGTGCCAACAGCCTTATGCGAGATACGCAGTATTTT. This encodes CANSLMRDTQYF. This chain uses TRBV5-4 with TRBJ2-3; D remains ambiguous. Germline loops: CDR1 SGHNT, CDR2 YYREEE (reference sequence). The CDR3 sequence is 12 residues long.

This chain links TRBV6-7 with TRBJ1-3, with D possibly being TRBD1 (5 bases). TRBV6-7 is assigned to the ORF class and has an uncertain function. The CDR3 covers 17 residues. V was pared by 2 bases and J by 0 bases, with 14 bases between. The CDR3 loop is CASSYPRQGPSGNTIYF. CDR3 coding DNA: TGTGCCAGCAGTTACCCCCGGCAGGGCCCCTCTGGAAACACCATATATTTT.

The rearrangement links TRBV5-6 to TRBJ2-1; tentative D call: TRBD1 (5 bases). The V end lost 4 bases, the J end lost 6 bases, and 14 bases lay between the germline ends. The CDR3 loop spans 14 amino acids. Germline loops: CDR1 SGHDT, CDR2 YYEEEE. CDR3 amino acids: CASSPTGRFNEQFF. CDR3 nucleotides: TGTGCCAGCAGCCCAACAGGCCGCTTCAATGAGCAGTTCTTC.

The J gene is TRBJ2-2, the V gene TRBV29-1, with 8 bases identical to TRBD1. The germline V gene encodes CDR1 SQVTM and CDR2 ANQGSEA. J gave up 5 bases and V 7 bases, and 9 bases lay outside the gene matches. This CDR3 is 14 amino acids long. As DNA, the CDR3 is TGCAGCGGGGAAACAGGGGGTTGGACCGGGGAGCTGTTTTTT. Its protein is CSGETGGWTGELFF.

This clone has more than one count but fewer than ten. The chain links TRBV14 to TRBJ1-2; the match to TRBD1 covers 10 bases. Germline CDR1 SGHDN, CDR2 FVKESK. The V and J ends lost 1 base and 2 bases, in that order; junction bases with no gene match: 4. CDR3 length equals 16 residues. CDR3 in amino acids: CASSQALGQGNYGYTF. Here the CDR3 DNA reads TGTGCCAGCAGCCAAGCCCTGGGACAGGGGAACTATGGCTACACCTTC.

V usage is TRBV5-1 and J usage is TRBJ1-2; 8 bases match TRBD1. The V gene's germline CDR1 is SGHRS and CDR2 YFSETQ. This CDR3 comprises 16 residues. Unmatched junction bases numbered 7, after V lost 2 bases and J lost 1 base. The CDR3 protein is CASSLGQGLDNYGYTF. In DNA, the CDR3 is TGCGCCAGCAGCTTAGGACAGGGCCTAGATAACTATGGCTACACCTTC.

This chain uses TRBV2 with TRBJ1-5, with TRBD1 matching over 10 bases. There are 16 residues in the CDR3. Losses at the gene ends were 0 bases for V and 2 bases for J; bases not matched to a gene: 1. Germline loops: CDR1 SNHLY, CDR2 FYNNEI. The CDR3 protein is CASSEADRGGNQPQHF. CDR3 coding DNA: TGTGCCAGCAGTGAAGCGGACAGGGGGGGCAATCAGCCCCAGCATTTT.

The CDR3 bases are TGCGCCAGCAGCTTGTTGGGACAGACTTACGAGCAGTACTTC. It encodes CASSLLGQTYEQYF. The chain is built from TRBV5-1 and TRBJ2-7, with TRBD1 matching 7 bases. Germline CDR1 and CDR2: SGHRS and YFSETQ. The CDR3 is made up of 14 amino acids. The trim removed 1 base at V and 4 bases at J, leaving 5 bases unmatched.

The rearrangement joins TRBV5-1 to TRBJ1-4; 7 bases map to TRBD1. Losses at the gene ends were 4 bases for V and 5 bases for J; bases not matched to a gene: 5. CDR3 size: 14 residues. Germline CDR1 is SGHRS and CDR2 is YFSETQ. CDR3 bases: TGCGCCAGCAGCCCGACAGGGATAAATGAAAAACTGTTTTTT. Protein: CASSPTGINEKLFF.

This chain links TRBV30 with TRBJ2-1, with no clear D. The CDR3 has 13 residues. CDR1 is GTSNPN and CDR2 is SVGIG in the germline V gene (reference sequence). The V gene lost 0 bases and the J gene lost 4 bases, with 7 bases spanning the gap. Here the CDR3 reads CAWSVNTYNEQFF. The CDR3 coding sequence is TGTGCCTGGAGTGTAAACACATACAATGAGCAGTTCTTC.

This chain links TRBV10-3 with TRBJ1-2; D gene ambiguous. This CDR3 region has 13 residues. CDR1 and CDR2 (germline): ENHRY, SYGVKD. V gave up 0 bases and J gave up 2 bases, with 4 bases separating them. CDR3 amino acids: CAISESSNYGYTF. The CDR3 DNA reads as TGTGCCATCAGTGAGTCGTCAAACTATGGCTACACCTTC.